One and the same sample provided the 14 T cell receptor beta chains below, sequenced in a study of shared clonotypes between healthy human individuals. Naive CD8 cells comprised CD45RO-negative, CCR7-positively selected cells, excluding terminally differentiated effector memory CD45RA+ cells. TCRdb's table, derived via immunoSEQ multiplex PCR, lists solely in-frame clones and lacks some. Altogether some 2,000,000 clones are present, around 96% being singletons, with the ten largest covering about 1.1%. Sequenced sample: naive CD8+ T cells sorted from blood. The source of these receptors is a man between 18 and 29 years old in good health.

The gene calls are TRBV7-9 and TRBJ2-1; D ambiguous. The CDR3 runs 13 residues. The V end was cut by 6 bases, the J end by 10 bases, with 16 bases between. CDR1 and CDR2 from the germline V gene are SEHNR and FQNEAQ (reference sequence). CDR3 sequence reads: CASSPPPSEEQFF. The CDR3, as DNA: TGTGCCAGCAGTCCCCCCCCAAGCGAGGAGCAGTTCTTC.

Only one count was recorded for this clone. This chain joins TRBV11-3 and TRBJ2-3, with TRBD2 matching over 9 bases. V trimming: 1 base; J trimming: 4 bases; junction bases outside the gene matches: 3. CDR1 is SGHNT, CDR2 YENEEA, per germline. The CDR3 is made up of 15 amino acids. The CDR3 region has the DNA TGTGCCAGCAGCTTAGGGACTAGCGAACCAGATACGCAGTATTTT. Its translation: CASSLGTSEPDTQYF. Complete variable domain (other parts from reference TRBV11-3 and TRBJ2-3): EAGVVQSPRYKIIEKKQPVAFWCNPISGHNTLYWYLQNLGQGPELLIRYENEEAVDDSQLPKDRFSAERLKGVDSTLKIQPAELGDSAVYLCASSLGTSEPDTQYFGPGTRLTVL.

This rearrangement joins TRBV9 to TRBJ1-2; D may be TRBD1 (6 bases). The CDR3 consists of 15 residues. The germline V and J ends were trimmed by 1 base and 0 bases, with 10 bases remaining between them. Germline CDR1 and CDR2: SGDLS and YYNGEE. CDR3 nucleotides: TGTGCCAGCAGCGTACAGGGGACCGCTAACTATGGCTACACCTTC. This encodes CASSVQGTANYGYTF.

The V call is TRBV2, the J call TRBJ1-4, with 8 nucleotides matching TRBD1. Germline CDR1 SNHLY, CDR2 FYNNEI. The CDR3 totals 17 residues. V shed 2 bases and J 8 bases; nucleotides not matched to a gene: 13. The CDR3: CASSEIPQGEVYEKLFF. The CDR3 coding sequence is TGTGCCAGCAGTGAAATCCCACAGGGGGAGGTATACGAAAAACTGTTTTTT. The full variable domain, completed using reference TRBV2 and TRBJ1-4, is EPEVTQTPSHQVTQMGQEVILRCVPISNHLYFYWYRQILGQKVEFLVSFYNNEISEKSEIFDDQFSVERPDGSNFTLKIRSTKLEDSAMYFCASSEIPQGEVYEKLFFGSGTQLSVL.

This chain connects TRBV27 to TRBJ2-1; the match to TRBD1 covers 8 bases. There are 16 residues in the CDR3. The germline gives CDR1 MNHEY, CDR2 SMNVEV (reference sequence). Trimming at V came to 5 bases and at J to 8 bases, leaving 14 bases not matched to a gene. CDR3 coding DNA: TGTGCCAGCAGTACCCTCGGACAGGGTAGGGTAGATGAGCAGTTCTTC. This codes for CASSTLGQGRVDEQFF.

The chain has TRBV29-1 and TRBJ1-2, with a weak D call TRBD1 (5 bases). The CDR3 runs 14 residues. Trimming took off 6 bases at V and 4 bases at J, with 18 bases between the two ends. Germline CDR1 is SQVTM and CDR2 is ANQGSEA. CDR3 residues: CSVGFRDGSYGYTF. The CDR3 coding sequence is TGCAGCGTGGGGTTCCGGGACGGAAGCTATGGCTACACCTTC. Filled out from reference TRBV29-1 and TRBJ1-2, the complete variable domain reads SAVISQKPSRDICQRGTSLTIQCQVDSQVTMMFWYRQQPGQSLTLIATANQGSEATYESGFVIDKFPISRPNLTFSTLTVSNMSPEDSSIYLCSVGFRDGSYGYTFGSGTRLTVV.

This rearrangement joins TRBV4-1 to TRBJ2-5; no clear D. CDR1 MGHRA and CDR2 YSYEKL come from the germline V gene. The CDR3 covers 13 residues. V lost 0 bases and J 5 bases, leaving 7 bases between the germline ends. The CDR3 spells CASSQDSRETQYF. The CDR3, as DNA: TGCGCCAGCAGCCAAGATTCACGGGAGACCCAGTACTTC.

The rearrangement uses TRBV10-2 and TRBJ2-7; D call uncertain. Germline assignment: CDR1 WSHSY and CDR2 SAAADI. The CDR3 length is 17 residues. V was shortened by 2 bases and J by 1 base, with 18 bases between the two germline ends. The CDR3 bases are TGCGCCAGCAGTGAGCCGCAGGTGGCGGCCGATTCCTACGAGCAGTACTTC. As protein: CASSEPQVAADSYEQYF.

V and J are TRBV4-1 and TRBJ1-1, with D maybe TRBD1 (6 bases). CDR1 and CDR2 from the germline V gene are MGHRA and YSYEKL. This CDR3 has 13 amino acids. V shed 3 bases and J shed 8 bases, with 13 bases lying between them. The CDR3 loop is CASSQNRGAEAFF. Here the CDR3 DNA reads TGCGCCAGCAGCCAGAATAGGGGGGCGGAAGCTTTCTTT.

The CDR3 region is CASSPPPGQSYEQYF. The CDR3 region has the DNA TGTGCCAGCTCACCACCTCCGGGACAAAGCTACGAGCAGTACTTC. J is TRBJ2-7 and V is TRBV18, with D possibly TRBD1 on 6 matching bases. The CDR3 runs 15 residues. Germline CDR1 and CDR2: KGHSH and LQKENI. V lost 0 bases, J lost 3 bases, and 12 bases lay in between.

Regarding this clone: A read error may account for a junction end that differs from germline. This rearrangement joins TRBV7-7 to TRBJ2-1; TRBD2 matches 12 bases. This CDR3 contains 18 residues. Germline CDR1 SSHAT, CDR2 FNYEAQ (reference sequence). Here the CDR3 DNA reads TGTGCTAGCAGCTTAGCTCCGACTAGCGGGGGCGGCGAGAATGAGCAGTTCTTC. It translates to CASSLAPTSGGGENEQFF. The entire variable domain, with the rest obtained from reference TRBV7-7 and TRBJ2-1, is as follows: GAGVSQSPRYKVTKRGQDVTLRCDPISSHATLYWYQQALGQGPEFLTYFNYEAQPDKSGLPSDRFSAERPEGSISTLTIQRTEQRDSAMYRCASSLAPTSGGGENEQFFGPGTRLTVL.

This rearrangement joins TRBV7-5 to TRBJ1-3. TRBV7-5 is marked as a pseudogene. CDR3 length: 12 residues. CDR3 in amino acids: CARSWSGNTIYF. The CDR3 coding sequence is TGTGCCAGAAGCTGGTCTGGAAACACCATATATTTT.

J is TRBJ2-4 and V is TRBV6-5; possible D gene TRBD1, 6 bases. This CDR3 contains 14 residues. The V end was cut by 4 bases, the J end by 4 bases, with 11 bases between. Germline-derived CDR1 and CDR2 are MNHEY and SVGAGI. The chain's CDR3 is CASSSSGVKNIQYF. CDR3 bases: TGTGCCAGCAGTTCCTCAGGGGTTAAAAACATTCAGTACTTC.

The chain is built from TRBV27 and TRBJ2-5; 8 positions match TRBD1. V shed 3 bases, J shed 5 bases, and the junction held 8 bases outside the gene matches. The germline V gene encodes CDR1 MNHEY and CDR2 SMNVEV (reference sequence). This CDR3 spans 15 amino acids. The DNA for the CDR3 is TGTGCCAGCAGTTTTACGACAGGGGTCGGTGAGACCCAGTACTTC. Encoded protein: CASSFTTGVGETQYF.